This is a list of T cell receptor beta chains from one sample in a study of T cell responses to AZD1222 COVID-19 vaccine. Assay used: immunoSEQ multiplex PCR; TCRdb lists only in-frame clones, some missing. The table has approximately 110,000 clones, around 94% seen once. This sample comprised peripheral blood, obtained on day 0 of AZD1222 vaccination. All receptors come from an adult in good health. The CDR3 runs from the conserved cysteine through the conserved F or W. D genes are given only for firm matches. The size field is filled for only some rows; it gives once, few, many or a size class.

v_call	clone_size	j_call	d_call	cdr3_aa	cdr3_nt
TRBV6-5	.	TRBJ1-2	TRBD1	CASSLTGGANYGYTF	TGTGCCAGCAGTCTTACAGGGGGGGCTAACTATGGCTACACCTTC
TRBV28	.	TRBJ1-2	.	CASSPRPNPNRGYTF	TGTGCCAGCAGTCCCCGACCTAACCCCAATCGAGGCTACACCTTC
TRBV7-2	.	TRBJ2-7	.	CASSSGAGTHNYEQYF	TGTGCCAGCAGCTCGGGGGCCGGGACACACAACTACGAGCAGTACTTC
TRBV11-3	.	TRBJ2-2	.	CASSSRDRLNTGELFF	TGTGCCAGCAGCTCGAGAGACAGACTGAACACCGGGGAGCTGTTTTTT
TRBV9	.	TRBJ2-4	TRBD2	CASSPQPSGGANAKNIQYF	TGTGCCAGCAGCCCTCAGCCTAGCGGGGGGGCTAATGCCAAAAACATTCAGTACTTC
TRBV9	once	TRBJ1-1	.	CASSSGPGTEAFF	TGTGCCAGCAGCTCCGGACCGGGCACTGAAGCTTTCTTT
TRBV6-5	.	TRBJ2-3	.	CASTPTLSTDTQYF	TGTGCCAGCACGCCCACCTTAAGCACAGATACGCAGTATTTT
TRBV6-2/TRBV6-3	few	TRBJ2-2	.	CASSYSYIGGSARGELFF	TGTGCCAGCAGTTACTCCTACATTGGGGGCAGCGCCCGCGGGGAGCTGTTTTTT
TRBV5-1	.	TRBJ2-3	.	CASSPFRSTDTQYF	TGCGCCAGCAGCCCCTTCCGCAGCACAGATACGCAGTATTTT
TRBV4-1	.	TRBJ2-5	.	CASSQASFRGETQYF	TGCGCCAGCAGCCAAGCATCATTCCGAGGGGAGACCCAGTACTTC